These 15 T cell receptor beta chains were all obtained from the same sample, sequenced in a study of T cell changes during pregnancy in multiple sclerosis. TCRdb's copy holds only in-frame clones and misses some; the assay was immunoSEQ multiplex PCR. The repertoire includes 90,000 or so clones, roughly 90% of them detected once, and about 1.5% sits in the top ten. Sequencing used peripheral blood, obtained in the first trimester of pregnancy. These receptors all stem from a female donor with multiple sclerosis, enrolled in a pregnancy study.

This sequence joins TRBV4-3 and TRBJ2-1; no clear D gene. This CDR3 is 16 amino acids long. Germline V CDR1 and CDR2: LGHNA, YSLEER. V lost 4 bases and J lost 0, with 13 bases in between. CDR3 amino acids: CASSLRWLDSYNEQFF. CDR3 coding DNA: TGCGCCAGCAGCCTTCGGTGGCTAGACTCCTACAATGAGCAGTTCTTC.

The chain employs TRBV18 and TRBJ1-5; 8 positions agree with TRBD1. The CDR3 totals 14 residues. The junction had 1 base not matched to a gene; V was cut back by 3 bases and J by 3 bases. Germline lookup yields CDR1 KGHSH and CDR2 LQKENI. CDR3 sequence (DNA): TGTGCCAGCTCACCTCAGGGGGCCAATCAGCCCCAGCATTTT. This sequence encodes CASSPQGANQPQHF.

The chain couples TRBV5-1 to TRBJ1-1, with 8 bases matching TRBD1. The V segment lost 4 bases and the J segment 5 bases; nucleotides outside the gene matches: 4. This CDR3 region has 13 residues. In germline, CDR1 is SGHRS, CDR2 YFSETQ. The CDR3 here is CASSLTGVTEAFF. The CDR3 nucleotides read TGCGCCAGCAGCCTGACAGGGGTTACTGAAGCTTTCTTT.

V gene TRBV19 combines with J gene TRBJ2-5; D not resolved. The CDR3 runs to 14 residues. V dropped 1 base and J dropped 1 base, with 7 bases sitting between them. Germline lookup yields CDR1 LNHDA and CDR2 SQIVND (reference sequence). The CDR3 region has the DNA TGTGCCAGTAGTATAGGAGCAGGCCAAGAGACCCAGTACTTC. Translating it yields CASSIGAGQETQYF.

This clone came up once. The chain has TRBV28 and TRBJ2-5; D may be TRBD1 (5 bases). The CDR3 has 17 residues. Looked up from germline, CDR1 is MDHEN and CDR2 is SYDVKM. The ends were cut back, 1 base at V and 0 bases at J, with 15 bases in the middle. This chain's CDR3 is CASSLFGNLGDQETQYF. CDR3 in DNA: TGTGCCAGCAGTTTATTCGGAAACTTAGGGGACCAAGAGACCCAGTACTTC.

This clone has a handful of counts. The genes are TRBV19 and TRBJ1-2; 8 nucleotides agree with TRBD1. This CDR3 region has 14 residues. V was clipped by 6 bases and J by 5 bases; unmatched bases: 8. Germline assignment: CDR1 LNHDA and CDR2 SQIVND (reference sequence). The CDR3, as DNA: TGTGCCAGTAGGAAAACAGGGGGAGAGTATGGCTACACCTTC. Translation gives CASRKTGGEYGYTF. The full variable domain, rest sourced from reference TRBV19 and TRBJ1-2, is DGGITQSPKYLFRKEGQNVTLSCEQNLNHDAMYWYRQDPGQGLRLIYYSQIVNDFQKGDIAEGYSVSREKKESFPLTVTSAQKNPTAFYLCASRKTGGEYGYTFGSGTRLTVV.

This sequence joins TRBV5-1 and TRBJ1-1; the D gene is possibly TRBD1 (5 bases). Germline V gene lookup returns CDR1 SGHRS and CDR2 YFSETQ. V dropped 0 bases and J dropped 1 base, with 10 bases sitting between them. This CDR3 contains 15 residues. CDR3 nucleotide sequence: TGCGCCAGCAGCTTGGGAAGGGGCGCGAACACTGAAGCTTTCTTT. Amino acid sequence: CASSLGRGANTEAFF.

The J gene is TRBJ1-4, the V gene TRBV5-1, with a tentative D call TRBD1 (6 bases). V lost 5 bases and J lost 4, with 9 bases in between. The CDR3 is 13 amino acids. CDR1 is SGHRS, CDR2 YFSETQ, per germline. The chain's CDR3 is CASRDSFNEKLFF. CDR3 DNA sequence: TGCGCCAGCAGGGACAGCTTTAATGAAAAACTGTTTTTT.

The rearrangement links TRBV15 to TRBJ2-1, with D possibly being TRBD1 (6 bases). Germline V gene sequence: CDR1 LNHNV, CDR2 YYDKDF (reference sequence). V was clipped by 2 bases and J by 0 bases, with 11 bases between them. CDR3 size: 16 residues. The CDR3 here is CATSRPGQSSYNEQFF. CDR3 sequence (DNA): TGTGCCACCAGCAGACCGGGACAAAGCTCCTACAATGAGCAGTTCTTC.

This chain connects TRBV4-3 to TRBJ1-2; D is ambiguous. Germline lookup yields CDR1 LGHNA and CDR2 YSLEER. Between the trimmed V and J ends, which lost 0 bases and 3 bases, there was a span of 14 bases. This CDR3 comprises 16 residues. CDR3 coding DNA: TGCGCCAGCAGCCAAGACTATCGCGTGGTGGACTATGGCTACACCTTC. It encodes CASSQDYRVVDYGYTF.

V and J are TRBV5-4 and TRBJ2-7, with 9 bases fitting TRBD1. The CDR3 contains 17 residues. Germline CDR1 SGHNT, CDR2 YYREEE (reference sequence). V dropped 0 bases and J dropped 5; count of bases not matched to a gene: 12. The CDR3 region has the DNA TGTGCCAGCAGCTTGGGGGGATGGACAGGGGCTACAGACGAGCAGTACTTC. This sequence encodes CASSLGGWTGATDEQYF.

The gene calls are TRBV19 and TRBJ1-2; TRBD1 is a possible D gene (6 bases). The CDR3 consists of 16 residues. CDR1 LNHDA and CDR2 SQIVND come from the germline V gene (reference sequence). V dropped 4 bases and J dropped 6 bases, with 21 bases sitting between them. The CDR3 loop reads CASSTSSQTGEHGYTF. The DNA for the CDR3 is TGTGCCAGTAGTACATCCTCGCAGACAGGCGAACATGGCTACACCTTC.

The count of this clone is one. The chain has TRBV25-1 and TRBJ2-2; 8 bases map to TRBD1. Trimming took 11 bases from V and 1 from J; bases not matched to a gene: 0. The CDR3 loop spans 12 amino acids. Per germline, CDR1 MGHDK and CDR2 SYGVNS. The CDR3 nucleotides read TGTGCCGGACAGGGGAACACCGGGGAGCTGTTTTTT. This encodes CAGQGNTGELFF.

The chain uses TRBV28 and TRBJ1-5; TRBD1 aligns across 8 bases. Looked up from germline, CDR1 is MDHEN and CDR2 is SYDVKM. V trimming: 2 bases; J trimming: 1 base; junction bases outside the gene matches: 4. The CDR3 totals 16 residues. Here the CDR3 DNA reads TGTGCCAGCAGTTTAGCGACAGGGGAGAGCAATCAGCCCCAGCATTTT. It yields the protein CASSLATGESNQPQHF.

This chain uses TRBV30 with TRBJ2-1; possible D gene TRBD2, 5 bases. The CDR3 is made up of 13 amino acids. V lost 4 bases, J lost 10 bases, and 17 bases lay in between. The germline V gene has CDR1 GTSNPN and CDR2 SVGIG (reference sequence). CDR3 coding DNA: TGTGCCTGGACCCCTGGACTGCTTACGGAGCAGTTCTTC. It specifies CAWTPGLLTEQFF.